A selection of T cell receptor beta chains follows, all from one sample in a study of Graves' ophthalmopathy and Graves' hyperthyroidism. MiXCR, applied by TCRdb to the multiplex PCR reads, yields one record per CDR3 protein. The table shows about 400,000 distinct CDR3 sequences, with approximately 20% occurring only once. The specimen sequenced was peripheral blood. These receptors were obtained from a woman aged 18-30 years with Graves' ophthalmopathy. The conserved cysteine and the conserved F or W are not part of the CDR3 here. Each record gives: J gene, clone size, V gene, D gene, CDR3 protein. The D gene is left open where the match is weak. For some rows the clone size is stated as once, few or many, or as a class when expanded; others skip it.

>TRBJ2-2|many|TRBV9|-
ASSVGGGRTGELF
>TRBJ1-1|many|TRBV28|TRBD1
ASMKGATEAF
>TRBJ1-1|many|TRBV29-1|-
SAERGSEAF
>TRBJ2-5|many|TRBV19|-
ASRLQGIGETQY
>TRBJ1-1|-|TRBV6-5|-
ASSYVSGINTEAF
>TRBJ2-5|few|TRBV28|-
ASTPPGEGKTQY
>TRBJ1-1|many|TRBV30|-
AWSTQLNTEAF
>TRBJ2-7|many|TRBV28|-
ASTRGVPYEQY
>TRBJ2-5|many|TRBV6-2/TRBV6-3|-
ASRWGETQY
>TRBJ1-1|-|TRBV6-1|TRBD1
ASSPGWSDRVNTEAF
>TRBJ1-2|-|TRBV6-5|TRBD1
ASSYSRTGFYGYT
>TRBJ1-1|once|TRBV20-1|-
SASNRVNTEAF
>TRBJ2-7|many|TRBV30|TRBD1
AWSDRGLSYEQY
>TRBJ1-2|-|TRBV5-1|-
ASCHNQGGYT
>TRBJ1-3|many|TRBV12-3/TRBV12-4|TRBD1
ASSPIRDRGFGNTIY
>TRBJ2-7|many|TRBV6-5|-
ASSSSGFSYEQY
>TRBJ2-5|many|TRBV29-1|-
SVEDTGTQY